The 2 T cell receptor beta chains given below trace back to one sample, sequenced in a study of CD8+ T cells in alopecia areata. cDNA reverse transcribed from extracted RNA served as the sequencing template. Measured with immunoSEQ multiplex PCR; TCRdb has only the in-frame clones, and not every one. The data contain over 150,000 clones, roughly 60% of them singletons. Material: CD4+ T cells sorted from blood, obtained at week 0. The receptors stem from a human donor with alopecia areata.

This clone appeared once. The chain carries TRBV29-1 and TRBJ2-7; TRBD2 matches at 10 bases. Trimming at V came to 7 bases and at J to 1 base, leaving 1 base not matched to a gene. The CDR3 length is 12 residues. CDR1 and CDR2 (germline): SQVTM, ANQGSEA. The CDR3 protein is CSATSGSYEQYF. CDR3 in DNA: TGCAGCGCGACTAGCGGGTCCTACGAGCAGTACTTC.

This clone occurred many times. The CDR3 sequence: CASSLRLGGFTDTQYF. The CDR3 DNA is TGTGCCAGCAGCTTAAGGTTGGGAGGATTCACAGATACGCAGTATTTT. The genes are TRBV7-2 and TRBJ2-3; possibly TRBD2 for D (6 bases). This CDR3 comprises 16 residues. With 2 bases removed from V and 2 bases from J, the gap between germline ends came to 14 bases. Germline CDR1 is SGHTA and CDR2 is FQGNSA.